The 9 T cell receptor beta chains given below trace back to one sample, sequenced in a study of early T cells in non-severe SARS-CoV-2 infection. Each CDR3 protein is one row after TCRdb ran MiXCR on the 5' RACE reads. Here the sample spans some 54,000 distinct CDR3 sequences, 10% being singletons. Sequenced sample: whole blood. These receptors came from an adult who was a healthcare worker with PCR-confirmed SARS-CoV-2 infection or an uninfected control (not recorded which).

Many counts were recorded for this clonotype. The chain employs TRBV9 and TRBJ1-2; 9 bases line up with TRBD1. CDR1 and CDR2 (germline): SGDLS, YYNGEE. The trim removed 1 base at V and 8 bases at J, leaving 6 bases unmatched. CDR3 size: 14 residues. DNA of the CDR3: TGTGCCAGCAGCGTAAGGGACAGGGAGGGAGGCTACACCTTC. Translated: CASSVRDREGGYTF.

This clonotype was recorded at least ten times. The gene calls are TRBV11-2 and TRBJ1-3; 7 bases align to TRBD1. The CDR3 runs 14 residues. Germline CDR1 SGHAT, CDR2 FQNNGV. The J segment lost 0 bases and the V segment lost 8 bases, leaving 4 bases of the junction unmatched. For the CDR3, the DNA is TGTGCCAGCTCGGGACAGCGCTCTGGAAACACCATATATTTT. It is translated as CASSGQRSGNTIYF.

By share, this clonotype ranks as medium-sized (0.01 to 0.1%). This sequence joins TRBV15 and TRBJ2-3, with a weak D call TRBD2 (6 bases). The CDR3 is made up of 17 amino acids. Trimming removed 0 bases at V and 3 bases at J, with 16 bases between. The germline V gene has CDR1 LNHNV and CDR2 YYDKDF (reference sequence). In DNA form, the CDR3 reads TGTGCCACCAGCAGAGATAGCGGAGGGGTAGAAACAGATACGCAGTATTTT. This sequence encodes CATSRDSGGVETDTQYF. Using reference TRBV15 and TRBJ2-3 for the parts outside the CDR3, the full variable domain is DAMVIQNPRYQVTQFGKPVTLSCSQTLNHNVMYWYQQKSSQAPKLLFHYYDKDFNNEADTPDNFQSRRPNTSFCFLDIRSPGLGDTAMYLCATSRDSGGVETDTQYFGPGTRLTVL.

This clonotype came up many times. The chain combines TRBV7-9 with TRBJ2-2; D not certain. Germline V CDR1 and CDR2: SEHNR, FQNEAQ (reference sequence). The CDR3 loop spans 16 amino acids. V was clipped by 2 bases and J by 1 base, with 11 bases between them. Written as DNA, the CDR3 is TGTGCCAGCAGCTTATCCTTGGGTTTGAACACCGGGGAGCTGTTTTTT. Its protein product is CASSLSLGLNTGELFF.

This clonotype came up many times. This chain joins TRBV27 and TRBJ1-4, with D uncertain. V lost 3 bases, J lost 4 bases, and 12 bases lay in between. Germline CDR1 reads MNHEY; CDR2 reads SMNVEV (reference sequence). The CDR3 runs 15 residues. The CDR3 protein is CASSLGRLGNEKLFF. Here the CDR3 DNA reads TGTGCCAGCAGTTTGGGTCGGCTGGGTAATGAAAAACTGTTTTTT.

CDR3 DNA: TGCGCCAGCAGTCGAGGGGCTAACACTGAAGCTTTCTTT. The encoded protein is CASSRGANTEAFF. The chain uses TRBV4-1 and TRBJ1-1, with a possible D match to TRBD1 (5 bases). The germline V gene has CDR1 MGHRA and CDR2 YSYEKL. The CDR3 covers 13 residues. With 6 bases removed from V and 2 bases from J, the gap between germline ends came to 10 bases.

The rearrangement links TRBV19 to TRBJ1-4, with a possible D match to TRBD1 (5 bases). This CDR3 has 15 residues. CDR1 and CDR2 (germline): LNHDA, SQIVND (reference sequence). V was pared by 3 bases and J by 7 bases, with 15 bases between. The CDR3 DNA is TGTGCCAGTAGTATTCGGACCCAAAGGGGTGAAAAACTGTTTTTT. Translating it yields CASSIRTQRGEKLFF.

This clonotype was found many times. V usage is TRBV30 and J usage is TRBJ2-1; perhaps TRBD2 as D (6 bases). CDR3 size: 13 residues. The V gene lost 5 bases and the J gene lost 10 bases, with 18 bases spanning the gap. Germline assignment: CDR1 GTSNPN and CDR2 SVGIG (reference sequence). The CDR3 nucleotides read TGTGCCTGGGGGAGGCTCCGCTCAGGGGAGCAGTTCTTC. Protein: CAWGRLRSGEQFF.

V and J are TRBV5-1 and TRBJ2-5; perhaps TRBD2 as D (5 bases). V gave up 4 bases and J gave up 1 base, with 17 bases separating them. Per the germline V gene, CDR1 is SGHRS and CDR2 is YFSETQ. This CDR3 comprises 16 residues. DNA of the CDR3: TGCGCCAGCAGCCTCAAACTAGTCCCCACCCAAGAGACCCAGTACTTC. Its protein product is CASSLKLVPTQETQYF.